The 5 T cell receptor beta chains given below trace back to one sample, sequenced in a study of patients and donors after allogeneic stem cell transplantation. TCRdb passed the RT-PCR reads through MiXCR, listing each CDR3 protein once. Seen here are over 350,000 distinct CDR3 sequences, 16% observed once, and the top ten hold roughly 7%. Material: blood, either unsorted or a sorted T cell fraction (not recorded which). These receptor sequences come from a human donor who was either an allogeneic HSCT recipient or a stem cell or donor lymphocyte infusion donor (not recorded which). It is not recorded whose cells these are; they may come from a transplant donor.

CDR3 coding DNA: TGTGCCAGCAGCTCAAACCCGACAGGGGCTGGAAACACCATATATTTT. Protein sequence: CASSSNPTGAGNTIYF. The genes are TRBV7-9 and TRBJ1-3; TRBD1 matches 8 bases. CDR1 is SEHNR and CDR2 is FQNEAQ in the germline V gene (reference sequence). V shed 4 bases, J shed 2 bases, and the junction held 7 bases outside the gene matches. The CDR3 is 16 amino acids.

The rearrangement joins TRBV2 to TRBJ2-2, with no clear D. Trimming shortened V by 6 bases and J by 1 base, and 9 bases separated the two germline ends. The V gene's germline CDR1 is SNHLY and CDR2 FYNNEI. The CDR3 is made up of 14 amino acids. CDR3 region: CASRTDQNTGELFF. The CDR3, as DNA: TGTGCCAGCAGGACGGATCAGAACACCGGGGAGCTGTTTTTT.

V gene TRBV20-1 combines with J gene TRBJ2-7; TRBD1 matches at 7 bases. This CDR3 is built from 13 residues. Germline assignment: CDR1 DFQATT and CDR2 SNEGSKA (reference sequence). The ends lost 3 bases at V and 3 bases at J; junction bases unmatched: 5. The CDR3 nucleotides are TGCAGTGCTAGTAGTCCAGGGGGCTACGAGCAGTACTTC. Its protein is CSASSPGGYEQYF.

This clonotype has just one count. The CDR3 DNA follows: TGTGCCAGCAGCCCCCTGGGCAGATCCTACGAGCAGTACTTC. Translation: CASSPLGRSYEQYF. The chain links TRBV7-9 to TRBJ2-7; D call uncertain. This CDR3 spans 14 amino acids. V was shortened by 5 bases and J by 1 base, with 12 bases between the two germline ends. Germline V gene lookup returns CDR1 SEHNR and CDR2 FQNEAQ (reference sequence).

This chain uses TRBV24-1 with TRBJ2-7; unclear D gene. Germline CDR1 reads KGHDR; CDR2 reads SFDVKD. V shed 1 base and J shed 3 bases, with 6 bases lying between them. This CDR3 comprises 13 residues. For the CDR3, the DNA is TGTGCCACCAGTGATTTCGGAGACTACGAGCAGTACTTC. Its translation is CATSDFGDYEQYF.